A selection of T cell receptor beta chains follows, all from one sample in a study of yellow fever vaccine responses in identical twins. TCRdb fed the RT-PCR reads into MiXCR, producing one record per CDR3 protein. The sample carries about 3,600 distinct CDR3 sequences, 80% to 90% recorded once. Specimen: T cells from blood (PBMCs), unsorted or a sorted subset (not recorded which), collected before or after yellow fever vaccination (not recorded which). All receptors come from a woman aged 18-35 years who received the yellow fever vaccine. CDR3s include the opening cysteine and the closing phenylalanine or tryptophan. The D gene is left open where the match is weak. Some rows mark clone size as missing; the rest say once, few, many or name a class of expanded clone.

V gene	clone size	J gene	D gene	CDR3 DNA	CDR3 protein
TRBV11-3	.	TRBJ2-3	.	TGTGCCAGCAGCTTTCAGCCCATGTCGGGAGATACGCAGTATTTT	CASSFQPMSGDTQYF
TRBV7-7	.	TRBJ2-3	.	TGTGCTAGCAGCTTAGGCAGCACAGATACGCAGTATTTT	CASSLGSTDTQYF
TRBV10-1	few	TRBJ2-1	.	TGCGCCAGCAGTGAGTCGACACTAGGAAGCCTCGATGAGCAGTTCTTC	CASSESTLGSLDEQFF
TRBV29-1	once	TRBJ2-2	TRBD1	TGCAGCGTTCCAGGACAGGGCTATGAGGAGCTGTTTTTT	CSVPGQGYEELFF
TRBV25-1	.	TRBJ1-2	.	TGTGCCAGCAGTGAATGGAGCAACCTCCCTGGCTACACCTTC	CASSEWSNLPGYTF
TRBV7-6	.	TRBJ2-7	TRBD1	TGTGCCAGCAGCCACGGGACAGGGGGCGAGCAGTACTTC	CASSHGTGGEQYF
TRBV11-2	.	TRBJ2-4	.	TGTGCCAGCAGCTTGGGCCCGGGATCCCGGTACTTC	CASSLGPGSRYF
TRBV29-1	.	TRBJ2-2	TRBD1	TGCAGCGCCGACAGGGGTAACACCGGGGAGCTGTTTTTT	CSADRGNTGELFF
TRBV18	.	TRBJ2-7	TRBD1	TGTGCCAGCTCAAAGACAGGGCCCCCCTACGAGCAGTACTTC	CASSKTGPPYEQYF
TRBV11-1	.	TRBJ1-2	.	TGTGCCAGCAGCACCCAGGGATCTGGCTACACCTTC	CASSTQGSGYTF
TRBV23-1	.	TRBJ2-7	.	TGCGCCAGCAGTCCGCAAATTTGGGACGAGCAGTACTTC	CASSPQIWDEQYF
TRBV13	once	TRBJ2-1	TRBD1	TGTGCCAGCAGGACAGGGGTTTATGAGCAGTTCTTC	CASRTGVYEQFF
TRBV10-3	.	TRBJ1-2	.	TGTGCCATCAGTGAGTCTAGCGGCTACACCTTC	CAISESSGYTF